One T cell receptor beta chain is described in this entry. There is no known antigen for this receptor. Base quality data are lacking; no much larger clone is found one base away. The immunoSEQ Assay, a bias-controlled multiplex PCR, was used to amplify TCRbeta CDR3 regions from genomic DNA. Regarding the original processing steps: The number of nucleated cells in each sample was estimated from the amplification of reference gene primers within the assay. To quantify the absolute abundance of each unique TCRbeta CDR3 rearrangement, sequence reads were collapsed and filtered. For each sample, productive Simpson clonality was calculated as the square root of Simpson's diversity index over productive rearrangements. Imported from immuneACCESS, the table was reduced by TCRdb to in-frame sequences with V and J called. These copies leave out some clones; in studies compared against another copy, an unresolved V gene accounts for under half, and the cause of the remainder is not known. Clone size and the V and J calls come from that table; the DNA yielded D and trimming. This sample lists fewer than 200,000 clones; roughly 85% were detected once. Less than 10% of the sample goes to the ten largest clones.

The sample is drawn from a study of blood T cell repertoires in COVID-19 (dated by TCRdb to the early 2020s). Context from the whole study: Samples covering the acute and convalescent phases of COVID-19 were provided by collaborators in the United States, Italy and Spain. The samples were drawn from the first 160 participants of the ongoing ImmuneRACE study and from some 1,300 subjects provided by 6 global collaborators. The material from the prospective study consisted of cDNA or gDNA derived from T cells, B-cell-depleted T cells, or PBMCs. Sample metadata almost always included a de-identified subject ID, COVID-19 status, age in years and sex. The repertoires were released in a freely available public database meant as a resource for research on the immune response to SARS-CoV-2. Where HLA class I and class II types were available, the types were taken from metadata supplied by the sample provider, not from assay-based typing. Subjects who had been exposed to COVID-19, were actively infected with it, or had recovered from it provided the deeply sampled blood TCRbeta repertoires that made up the dataset.

Broader findings and caveats from the paper: The quantity of clinical and demographic metadata differed by source and by participant and was supplied without curation.

One collaborating source in Seattle enrolled patients while the patients were actively infected and followed the patients over time throughout the course of disease. Collaborating institutions collected whole blood in K2EDTA tubes following their own protocols. Collaborator samples were shipped for TCRbeta analysis as frozen whole blood, isolated PBMCs, or DNA extracted from either sample type. The CDR3 numbers 12 residues from cysteine through phenylalanine. The retained sequence is limited to the CDR3, 36 bases, with the frame set at the first base. As encoded in the germline V gene, CDR1 is SGDLS while CDR2 is YYNGEE. V is shortened by 4 bases, J by 8 bases, and the region joining them spans 7 bases.

The receptor was derived from a woman aged 55-69 years with COVID-19, enrolled during active disease. This chain joins TRBV9 to TRBJ1-6; no D gene call is confident. Specimen: peripheral blood. The CDR3 in this case is CASSPIDSPLHF. DNA sequence: TGTGCCAGCAGCCCTATAGATTCACCCCTCCACTTT.